This record concerns one TCR beta chain sequence. Its recognized antigen is unknown. The record has no base qualities; no much larger clone is one base away. Trimming at the junction amounts to 5 bases on V and 4 bases on J, and the germline ends lie 14 bases apart. The CDR3 holds 15 amino acids from the cysteine to the phenylalanine. The read is trimmed to its CDR3 DNA, 45 bases read in frame from base 1. CDR1 and CDR2 are drawn from the germline V gene: MDHEN, SYDVKM. This record comes from a study of T cell responses to AZD1222 COVID-19 vaccine (dated by TCRdb to the early 2020s). As for the study more broadly: A total of about 230 trial participants underwent TCR sequencing, of whom about 210 received two doses of AZD1222 and about 25 received two doses of the MenACWY control vaccine. Trial participants were enrolled by age into subgroups of 18-55, 56-69 and 70-plus years, and around 150, 28 and 57 TCR-sequenced participants, respectively, were included in these subgroups.

What the research found in general, with its limitations: Epitopes outside the regions mutated in the B.1.351 and B.1.1.7 variants were reportedly recognized by nearly half of the unique spike-specific TCRs. Participants were mostly white British, with more females than males. The authors suggested clonal diversity may have been underestimated. Because no samples from the day 14 peak response were available, repertoires could be characterized only after the peak T cell response. Vaccine-associated CD4 TCRs spanned the whole spike protein, with dominant responses in regions 160-218 and 743-854. After two AZD1222 doses, spike-specific TCR breadth and depth were significantly higher than at day 0 and than in MenACWY recipients. Conclusions about previously exposed vaccinees are limited, since just six AZD1222 recipients were seropositive for SARS-CoV-2 at baseline. The 56-69-year group was small, and its depth increase did not reach significance, likely because of low power.

Taken with the paper, the label for time point translates to: about 28 days (+/-7) after the second vaccine dose. Because spike-specific TCR depth and breadth did not differ between the two schedules, AZD1222 recipients who got a second dose at roughly 4 weeks were pooled with those who got a second dose at roughly 12 weeks. Samples from vaccinated people were obtained from the UK trials COV001 and COV002, which included a single-blind randomized controlled phase 2/3 trial of AZD1222 (ChAdOx1 nCoV-19) in healthy adults. Trial participant PBMC samples were collected at day 0 and day 28 after the second dose for TCRbeta chain sequencing. The CDR3 regions of human TCRbeta chains were analyzed by immunosequencing. The study's processing was this. Repertoire TCRs were matched against a reference library of SARS-CoV-2-specific TCRs generated with the MIRA antigen-specificity platform. Breadth was defined as the fraction of unique TCRs that were SARS-CoV-2-associated, and depth was defined as the fraction of total T cells that were SARS-CoV-2-associated. Using the MIRA data, each spike-specific TCR was mapped to the spike region that the TCR reacts to and placed in a CD4 or CD8 class. Log10-transformed breadth and depth values were compared by one-way ANOVA with Sidak's multiple comparisons tests. Here the immuneACCESS table is served through TCRdb, limited to in-frame sequences with V and J called. Missing clones are a known gap in these copies; in checked studies unresolved V genes cover under half, and the rest lacks a known reason. V, J and clone size were drawn from that table, and D and trimming were deduced from the DNA. The sample yields 250,000 to 300,000 clones; almost 95% were counted once. The top ten clonotypes cover 0.55% of the sample.

This chain joins TRBV28 to TRBJ1-4, with no D gene named confidently. This specimen consisted of peripheral blood, obtained 28 days after the second AZD1222 dose. This TCR was recovered from an adult who received the AZD1222 COVID-19 vaccine. This receptor has the CDR3 CASSPWGNFNEKLFF. The nucleotide sequence reads TGTGCCAGCAGTCCCTGGGGAAATTTTAATGAAAAACTGTTTTTT.